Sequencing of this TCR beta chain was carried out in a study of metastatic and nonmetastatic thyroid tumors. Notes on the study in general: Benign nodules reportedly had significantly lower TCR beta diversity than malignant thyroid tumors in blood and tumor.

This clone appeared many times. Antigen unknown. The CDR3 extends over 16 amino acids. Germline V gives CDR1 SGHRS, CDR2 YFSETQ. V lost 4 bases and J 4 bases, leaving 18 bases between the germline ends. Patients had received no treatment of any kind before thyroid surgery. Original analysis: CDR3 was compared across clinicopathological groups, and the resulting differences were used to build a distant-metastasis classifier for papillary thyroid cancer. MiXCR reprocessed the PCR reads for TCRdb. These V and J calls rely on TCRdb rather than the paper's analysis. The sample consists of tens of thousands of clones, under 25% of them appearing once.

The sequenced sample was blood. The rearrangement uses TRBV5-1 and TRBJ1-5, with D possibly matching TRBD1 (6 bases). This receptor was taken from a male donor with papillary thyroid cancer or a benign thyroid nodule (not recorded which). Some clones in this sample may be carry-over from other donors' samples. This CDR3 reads CASSVDSPSTNQPQHF. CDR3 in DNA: TGCGCCAGCAGCGTGGACAGCCCCAGCACTAATCAGCCCCAGCATTTT. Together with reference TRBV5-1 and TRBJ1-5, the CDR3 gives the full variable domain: KAGVTQTPRYLIKTRGQQVTLSCSPISGHRSVSWYQQTPGQGLQFLFEYFSETQRNKGNFPGRFSGRQFSNSRSEMNVSTLELGDSALYLCASSVDSPSTNQPQHFGDGTRLSIL.